What follows are 15 T cell receptor beta chains derived from one specimen sequenced in a study of blood T cell repertoires in COVID-19. Only in-frame clones appear in the TCRdb table, and some are missing; sequencing was by immunoSEQ multiplex PCR. Counted here are roughly 100,000 clones, around four fifths occurring once; the ten biggest clones make up 12%. The source material was peripheral blood. These receptors were collected from a human donor in a cohort sampled during active COVID-19.

The chain employs TRBV29-1 and TRBJ1-2, with D maybe TRBD1 (5 bases). Germline values: CDR1 SQVTM, CDR2 ANQGSEA. The CDR3 sequence is 12 residues long. With 4 bases removed from V and 0 bases from J, the gap between germline ends came to 6 bases. The CDR3 spells CSVATANYGYTF. For the CDR3, the DNA is TGCAGCGTTGCGACAGCTAACTATGGCTACACCTTC.

This clone has more than one count but fewer than ten. The chain carries TRBV7-8 and TRBJ1-1; D gene unclear. The CDR3 contains 13 residues. Per the germline V gene, CDR1 is SGHVS and CDR2 is FQNEAQ. Trimming took off 5 bases at V and 5 bases at J, with 12 bases between the two ends. The CDR3 sequence: CASSTPGWTEAFF. In DNA form, the CDR3 reads TGTGCCAGCAGCACACCGGGGTGGACTGAAGCTTTCTTT.

This chain connects TRBV3-1 (or the pseudogene TRBV3-2) to TRBJ1-4, with 10 positions matching TRBD1. The CDR3 is 17 amino acids. CDR1 and CDR2 (germline): LGHDT, YNNKEL (reference sequence). J was trimmed by 12 bases and V by 0 bases; bases with no gene match: 13. The CDR3 region has the DNA TGTGCCAGCAGCCAAGATTTTCGGGACAGGGGCGACGGGGAACTGTTTTTT. This encodes CASSQDFRDRGDGELFF.

This chain joins TRBV9 and TRBJ2-5, with 8 positions matching TRBD2. The germline V gene encodes CDR1 SGDLS and CDR2 YYNGEE. This CDR3 is built from 16 residues. V lost 4 bases and J lost 2; bases outside the gene matches: 10. Here the CDR3 reads CASSPPGGGPQETQYF. As DNA, the CDR3 is TGTGCCAGCAGCCCACCCGGCGGGGGGCCTCAAGAGACCCAGTACTTC.

The V and J genes are TRBV11-2 and TRBJ1-3; weak D call: TRBD1 (6 bases). CDR1 and CDR2 (germline): SGHAT, FQNNGV. The CDR3 runs 14 residues. V was clipped by 3 bases and J by 2 bases, with 8 bases between them. CDR3 protein: CASSLAGAGNTIYF. CDR3 nucleotides: TGTGCCAGCAGCTTGGCAGGGGCTGGAAACACCATATATTTT.

V gene TRBV27 combines with J gene TRBJ1-1, with D perhaps matching TRBD1 (6 bases). The germline gives CDR1 MNHEY, CDR2 SMNVEV (reference sequence). Trimming cost V 2 bases and J 0 bases, with 13 bases left between them. The CDR3 spans 16 residues. CDR3 sequence (DNA): TGTGCCAGCAGTTTAGGGGGCGCGGGCATGAACACTGAAGCTTTCTTT. Translating it yields CASSLGGAGMNTEAFF.

The V gene is TRBV3-1 (or the pseudogene TRBV3-2), the J gene TRBJ2-5, with D possibly TRBD1 on 6 matching bases. The CDR3 spans 14 residues. In germline, CDR1 is LGHDT, CDR2 YNNKEL (reference sequence). Trimming took off 2 bases at V and 2 bases at J, with 9 bases between the two ends. The DNA for the CDR3 is TGTGCCAGCAGCCAACGAGGGGGACAAGAGACCCAGTACTTC. This codes for CASSQRGGQETQYF.

The rearrangement joins TRBV15 to TRBJ1-5; no reliable D call. The V end lost 8 bases, the J end lost 5 bases, and 13 bases lay between the germline ends. The CDR3 contains 13 residues. Looked up from germline, CDR1 is LNHNV and CDR2 is YYDKDF (reference sequence). CDR3 nucleotide sequence: TGTGCCACCGGGAGGAGATTAGATCAGCCCCAGCATTTT. This translates into CATGRRLDQPQHF.

Here the CDR3 reads CASSFTRGEAFF. CDR3 coding DNA: TGCGCCAGCAGCTTCACCAGGGGCGAAGCTTTCTTT. This chain connects TRBV5-1 to TRBJ1-1; D may be TRBD1 (6 bases). Germline V CDR1 and CDR2: SGHRS, YFSETQ. The CDR3 extends over 12 amino acids. Deletions cut 2 bases from V and 8 bases from J, with 10 bases between.

This clone is a singleton in its sample. The rearrangement uses TRBV11-2 and TRBJ1-1; 7 bases are shared with TRBD1. Trimming cost V 1 base and J 1 base; bases outside gene matches: 6. There are 16 residues in the CDR3. CDR1 and CDR2 (germline): SGHAT, FQNNGV. CDR3: CASSLVTGLTNTEAFF. In nucleotides, the CDR3 is TGTGCCAGCAGCTTAGTGACAGGGCTGACGAACACTGAAGCTTTCTTT.

CDR3 sequence: CASSHQTSGAGELFF. As DNA, the CDR3 is TGCGCCAGCAGCCACCAGACTAGCGGGGCCGGGGAGCTGTTTTTT. The chain carries TRBV4-1 and TRBJ2-2, with 11 nucleotides matching TRBD2. The J segment lost 6 bases and the V segment lost 3 bases, leaving 3 bases of the junction unmatched. Germline-derived CDR1 and CDR2 are MGHRA and YSYEKL. This CDR3 has 15 residues.

The chain employs TRBV19 and TRBJ1-3; TRBD1 aligns across 9 bases. V gave up 4 bases and J gave up 0 bases; unmatched junction bases: 1. There are 15 residues in the CDR3. CDR1 and CDR2 from the germline V gene are LNHDA and SQIVND (reference sequence). CDR3 in amino acids: CASSNRGPSGNTIYF. The CDR3 DNA reads as TGTGCCAGTAGTAACAGGGGGCCCTCTGGAAACACCATATATTTT.

This chain joins TRBV3-1 (or the pseudogene TRBV3-2) and TRBJ1-2; D may be TRBD1 (5 bases). The V end lost 1 base, the J end lost 1 base, and 7 bases lay between the germline ends. CDR3 length equals 14 residues. CDR1 LGHDT and CDR2 YNNKEL come from the germline V gene (reference sequence). CDR3 nucleotides: TGTGCCAGCAGCCAAGGGACATTTAACTATGGCTACACCTTC. Encoded protein: CASSQGTFNYGYTF.

The chain employs TRBV7-2 and TRBJ1-3; D gene unclear. The CDR3 length is 15 residues. The V end was cut by 2 bases, the J end by 0 bases, with 8 bases between. Germline CDR1 reads SGHTA; CDR2 reads FQGNSA. The CDR3 spells CASSLIESSGNTIYF. The CDR3 DNA follows: TGTGCCAGCAGCTTAATAGAGAGCTCTGGAAACACCATATATTTT.

The chain uses TRBV7-2 and TRBJ2-3; D may be TRBD1 (6 bases). The CDR3 has 14 amino acids. The V end was cut by 4 bases, the J end by 4 bases, with 12 bases between. The germline V gene encodes CDR1 SGHTA and CDR2 FQGNSA. The CDR3 protein is CASSWGPPPDTQYF. The CDR3 region has the DNA TGTGCCAGCAGCTGGGGGCCTCCCCCAGATACGCAGTATTTT.